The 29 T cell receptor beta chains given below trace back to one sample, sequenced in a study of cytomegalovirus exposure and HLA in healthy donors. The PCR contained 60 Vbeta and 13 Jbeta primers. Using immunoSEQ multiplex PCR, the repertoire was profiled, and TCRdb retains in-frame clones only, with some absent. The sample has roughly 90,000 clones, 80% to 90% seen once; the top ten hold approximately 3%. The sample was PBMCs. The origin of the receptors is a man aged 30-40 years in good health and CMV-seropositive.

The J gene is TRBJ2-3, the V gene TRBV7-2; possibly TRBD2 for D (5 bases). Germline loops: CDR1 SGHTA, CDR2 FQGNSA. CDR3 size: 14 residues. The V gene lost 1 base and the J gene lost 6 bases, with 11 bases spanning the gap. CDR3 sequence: CASSLGTPSDTQYF. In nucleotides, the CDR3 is TGTGCCAGCAGCTTAGGAACCCCTAGCGATACGCAGTATTTT. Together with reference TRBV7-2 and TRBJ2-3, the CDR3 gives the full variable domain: GAGVSQSPSNKVTEKGKDVELRCDPISGHTALYWYRQSLGQGLEFLIYFQGNSAPDKSGLPSDRFSAERTGGSVSTLTIQRTQQEDSAVYLCASSLGTPSDTQYFGPGTRLTVL.

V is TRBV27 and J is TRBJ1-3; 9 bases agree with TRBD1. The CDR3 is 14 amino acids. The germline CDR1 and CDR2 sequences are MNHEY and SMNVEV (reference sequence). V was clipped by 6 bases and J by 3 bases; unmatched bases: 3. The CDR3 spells CASSRDRVGNTIYF. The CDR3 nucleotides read TGTGCCAGCAGCCGGGACAGGGTTGGAAACACCATATATTTT.

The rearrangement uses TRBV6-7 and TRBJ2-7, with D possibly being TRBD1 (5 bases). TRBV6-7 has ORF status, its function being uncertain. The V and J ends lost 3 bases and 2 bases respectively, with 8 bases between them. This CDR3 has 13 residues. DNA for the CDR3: TGTGCCAGCAGTTATGGGGCCCCCTACGAGCAGTACTTC. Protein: CASSYGAPYEQYF.

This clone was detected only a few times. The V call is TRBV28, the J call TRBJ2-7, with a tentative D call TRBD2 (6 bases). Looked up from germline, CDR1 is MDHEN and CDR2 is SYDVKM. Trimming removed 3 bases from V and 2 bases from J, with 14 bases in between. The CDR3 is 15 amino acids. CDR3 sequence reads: CASSLIGGTTYEQYF. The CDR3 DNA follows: TGTGCCAGCAGTTTGATCGGGGGAACGACCTACGAGCAGTACTTC. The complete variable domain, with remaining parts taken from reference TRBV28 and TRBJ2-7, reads DVKVTQSSRYLVKRTGEKVFLECVQDMDHENMFWYRQDPGLGLRLIYFSYDVKMKEKGDIPEGYSVSREKKERFSLILESASTNQTSMYLCASSLIGGTTYEQYFGPGTRLTVT.

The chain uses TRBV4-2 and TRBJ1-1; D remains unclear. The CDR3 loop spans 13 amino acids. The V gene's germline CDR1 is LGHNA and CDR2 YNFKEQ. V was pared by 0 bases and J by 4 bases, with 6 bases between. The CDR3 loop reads CASSQDPVTEAFF. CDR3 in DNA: TGTGCCAGCAGCCAAGATCCGGTCACTGAAGCTTTCTTT.

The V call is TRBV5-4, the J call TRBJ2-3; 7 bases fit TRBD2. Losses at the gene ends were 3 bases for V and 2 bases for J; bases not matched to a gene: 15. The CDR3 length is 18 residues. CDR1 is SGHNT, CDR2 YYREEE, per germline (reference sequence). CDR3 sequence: CASSSGTTYHLSTDTQYF. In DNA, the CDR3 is TGTGCCAGCAGCTCCGGGACTACATACCACCTATCCACAGATACGCAGTATTTT.

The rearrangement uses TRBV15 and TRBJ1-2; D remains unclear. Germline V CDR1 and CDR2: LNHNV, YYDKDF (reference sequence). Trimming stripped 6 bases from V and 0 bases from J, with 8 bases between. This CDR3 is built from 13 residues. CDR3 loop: CATSFSTNYGYTF. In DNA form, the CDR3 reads TGTGCCACCAGTTTTAGTACTAACTATGGCTACACCTTC.

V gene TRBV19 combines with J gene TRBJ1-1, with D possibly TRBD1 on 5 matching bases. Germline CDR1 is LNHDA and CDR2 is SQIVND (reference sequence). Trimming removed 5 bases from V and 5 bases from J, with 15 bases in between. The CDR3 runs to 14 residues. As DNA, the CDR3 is TGTGCCAGTAGTGCGGGACTGATGAGGACTGAAGCTTTCTTT. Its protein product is CASSAGLMRTEAFF.

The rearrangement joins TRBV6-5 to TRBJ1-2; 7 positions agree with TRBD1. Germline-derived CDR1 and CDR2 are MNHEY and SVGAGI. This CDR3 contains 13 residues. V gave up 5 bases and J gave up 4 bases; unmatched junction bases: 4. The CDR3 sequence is CASSVPGGYGYTF. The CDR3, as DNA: TGTGCCAGCAGTGTCCCAGGGGGCTATGGCTACACCTTC.

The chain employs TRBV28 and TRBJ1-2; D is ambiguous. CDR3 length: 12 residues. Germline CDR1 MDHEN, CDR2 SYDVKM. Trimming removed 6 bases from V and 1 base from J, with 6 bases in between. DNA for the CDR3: TGTGCCAGCAGCGGTCTTAACTATGGCTACACCTTC. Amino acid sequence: CASSGLNYGYTF.

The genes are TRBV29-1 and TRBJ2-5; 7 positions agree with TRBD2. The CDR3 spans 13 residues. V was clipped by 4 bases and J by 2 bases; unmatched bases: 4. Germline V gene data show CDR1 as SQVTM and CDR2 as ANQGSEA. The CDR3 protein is CSVALAVQETQYF. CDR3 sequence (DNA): TGCAGCGTTGCCCTAGCGGTACAAGAGACCCAGTACTTC.

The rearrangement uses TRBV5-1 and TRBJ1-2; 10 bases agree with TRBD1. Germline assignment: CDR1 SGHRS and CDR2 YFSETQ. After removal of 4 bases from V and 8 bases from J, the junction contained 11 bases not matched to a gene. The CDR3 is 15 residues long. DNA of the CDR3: TGCGCCAGCAGCGCCGAGCTATTGACAGGGGGCGGCTACACCTTC. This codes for CASSAELLTGGGYTF.

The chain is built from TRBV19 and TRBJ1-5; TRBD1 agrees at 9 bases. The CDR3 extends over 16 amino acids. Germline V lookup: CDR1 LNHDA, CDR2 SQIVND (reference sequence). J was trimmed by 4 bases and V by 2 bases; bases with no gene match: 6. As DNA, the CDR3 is TGTGCCAGTAGTATATTAAACAGGGGGCTGAATCAGCCCCAGCATTTT. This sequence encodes CASSILNRGLNQPQHF.

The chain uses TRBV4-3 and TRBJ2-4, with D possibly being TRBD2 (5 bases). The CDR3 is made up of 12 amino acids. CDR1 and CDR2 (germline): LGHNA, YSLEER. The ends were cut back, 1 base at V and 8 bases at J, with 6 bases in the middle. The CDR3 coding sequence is TGCGCCAGCAGCCAAGTCGGGGACATTCAGTACTTC. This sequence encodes CASSQVGDIQYF.

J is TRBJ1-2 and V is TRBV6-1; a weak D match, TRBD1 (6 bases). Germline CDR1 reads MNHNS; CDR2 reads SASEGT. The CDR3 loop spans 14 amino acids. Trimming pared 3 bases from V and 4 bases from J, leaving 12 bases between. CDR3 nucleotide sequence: TGTGCCAGCAGTGATAAGGGGGATCGCTATGGCTACACCTTC. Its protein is CASSDKGDRYGYTF.

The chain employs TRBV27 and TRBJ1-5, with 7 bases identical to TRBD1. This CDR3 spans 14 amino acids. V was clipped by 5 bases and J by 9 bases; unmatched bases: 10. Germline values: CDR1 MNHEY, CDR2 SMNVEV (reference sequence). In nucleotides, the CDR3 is TGTGCCAGCAGTCCGGACAGGATGGGGGGGCCCCAGCATTTT. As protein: CASSPDRMGGPQHF.

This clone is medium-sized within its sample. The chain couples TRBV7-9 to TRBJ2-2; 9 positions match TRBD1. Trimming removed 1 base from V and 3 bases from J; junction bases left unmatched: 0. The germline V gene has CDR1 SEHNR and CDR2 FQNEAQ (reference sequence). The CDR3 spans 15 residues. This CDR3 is CASSLGTGDTGELFF. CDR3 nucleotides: TGTGCCAGCAGCTTAGGGACAGGGGACACCGGGGAGCTGTTTTTT.

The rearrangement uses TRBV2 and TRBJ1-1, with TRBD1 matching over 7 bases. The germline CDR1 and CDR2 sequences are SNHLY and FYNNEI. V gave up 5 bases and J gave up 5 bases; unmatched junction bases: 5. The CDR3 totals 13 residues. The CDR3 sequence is CASSLGQKTEAFF. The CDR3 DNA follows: TGTGCCAGCAGTTTGGGACAGAAGACTGAAGCTTTCTTT. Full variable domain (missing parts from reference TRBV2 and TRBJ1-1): EPEVTQTPSHQVTQMGQEVILRCVPISNHLYFYWYRQILGQKVEFLVSFYNNEISEKSEIFDDQFSVERPDGSNFTLKIRSTKLEDSAMYFCASSLGQKTEAFFGQGTRLTVV.

In nucleotides, the CDR3 is TGCATTATGAACACTGAAGCTTTCTTT. This sequence encodes CIMNTEAFF. V is TRBV20-1 and J is TRBJ1-1; no firm D call. The germline V gene encodes CDR1 DFQATT and CDR2 SNEGSKA (reference sequence). This CDR3 has 9 residues.

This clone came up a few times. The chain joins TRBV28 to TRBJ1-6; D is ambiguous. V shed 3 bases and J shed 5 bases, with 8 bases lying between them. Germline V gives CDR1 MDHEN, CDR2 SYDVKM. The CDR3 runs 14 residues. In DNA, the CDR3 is TGTGCCAGCAGTTTGATAGTAAATAATTCACCCCTCCACTTT. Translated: CASSLIVNNSPLHF.

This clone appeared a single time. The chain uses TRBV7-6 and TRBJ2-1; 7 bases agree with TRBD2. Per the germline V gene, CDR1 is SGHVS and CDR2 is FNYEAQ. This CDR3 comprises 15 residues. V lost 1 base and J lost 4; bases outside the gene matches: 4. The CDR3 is CASSLGSSGYNEQFF. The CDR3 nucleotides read TGTGCCAGCAGCTTAGGGTCTAGCGGTTACAATGAGCAGTTCTTC.

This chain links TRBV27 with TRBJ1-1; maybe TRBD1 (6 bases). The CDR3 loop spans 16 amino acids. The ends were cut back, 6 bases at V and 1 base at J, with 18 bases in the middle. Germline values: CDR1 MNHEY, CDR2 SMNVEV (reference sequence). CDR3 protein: CASSPTGFVKNTEAFF. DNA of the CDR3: TGTGCCAGCAGCCCTACAGGGTTTGTGAAGAACACTGAAGCTTTCTTT.

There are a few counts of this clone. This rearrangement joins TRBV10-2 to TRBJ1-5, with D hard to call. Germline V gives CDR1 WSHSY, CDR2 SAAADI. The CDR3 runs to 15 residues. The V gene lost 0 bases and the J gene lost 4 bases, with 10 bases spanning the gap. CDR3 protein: CASSESNSRNQPQHF. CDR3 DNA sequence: TGCGCCAGCAGTGAGTCTAACAGCCGGAATCAGCCCCAGCATTTT.

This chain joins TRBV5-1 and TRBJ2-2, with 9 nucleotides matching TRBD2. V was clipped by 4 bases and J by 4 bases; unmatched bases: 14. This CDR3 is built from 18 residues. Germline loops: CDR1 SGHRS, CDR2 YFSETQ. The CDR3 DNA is TGCGCCAGCAGCGCCACCACTAGCGGGCCCGGGGGCACCGGGGAGCTGTTTTTT. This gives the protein CASSATTSGPGGTGELFF.

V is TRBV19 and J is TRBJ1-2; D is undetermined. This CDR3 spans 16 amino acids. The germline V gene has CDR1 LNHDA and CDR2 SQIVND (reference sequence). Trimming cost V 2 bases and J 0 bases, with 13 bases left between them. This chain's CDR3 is CASSITRNLPNYGYTF. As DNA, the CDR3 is TGTGCCAGTAGTATAACGAGGAACCTACCTAACTATGGCTACACCTTC.

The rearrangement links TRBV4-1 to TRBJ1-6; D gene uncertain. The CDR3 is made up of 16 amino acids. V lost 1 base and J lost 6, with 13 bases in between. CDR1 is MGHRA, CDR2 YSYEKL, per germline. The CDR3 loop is CASSQGERGFNSPLHF. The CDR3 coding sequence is TGCGCCAGCAGCCAAGGAGAGAGAGGTTTTAATTCACCCCTCCACTTT.

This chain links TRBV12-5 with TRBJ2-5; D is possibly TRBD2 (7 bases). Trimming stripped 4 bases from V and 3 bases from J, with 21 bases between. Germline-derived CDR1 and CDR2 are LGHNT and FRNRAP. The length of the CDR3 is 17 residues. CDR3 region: CASGCPLRGGEEETQYF. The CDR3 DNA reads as TGTGCTAGTGGTTGCCCCTTGAGGGGGGGAGAGGAAGAGACCCAGTACTTC.

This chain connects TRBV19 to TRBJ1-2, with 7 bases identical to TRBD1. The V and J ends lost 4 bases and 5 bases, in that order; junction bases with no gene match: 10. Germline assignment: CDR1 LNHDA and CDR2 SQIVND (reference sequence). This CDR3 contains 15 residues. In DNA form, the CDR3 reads TGTGCCAGTAGTACGGTTGGGGACAGCAGATATGGCTACACCTTC. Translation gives CASSTVGDSRYGYTF.

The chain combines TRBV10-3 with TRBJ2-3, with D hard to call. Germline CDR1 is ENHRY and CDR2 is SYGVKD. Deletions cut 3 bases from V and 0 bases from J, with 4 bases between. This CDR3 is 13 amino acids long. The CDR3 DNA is TGTGCCATCAGTGAAGAGAGCACAGATACGCAGTATTTT. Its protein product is CAISEESTDTQYF.